These 26 T cell receptor beta chains came from one sample sequenced in a study of cytomegalovirus exposure and HLA in healthy donors. Primers: 60 Vbeta forward and 13 Jbeta reverse. The table came from immunoSEQ multiplex PCR; TCRdb's copy has only in-frame clones and leaves some out. Among about 130,000 clones listed, 80% were seen once. Sequencing was done on a sample of PBMCs. These receptors came from a man aged 35 to 55 in good health and CMV-seronegative.

The genes are TRBV7-8 and TRBJ2-3; TRBD2 matches at 14 bases. Per the germline V gene, CDR1 is SGHVS and CDR2 is FQNEAQ. Losses at the gene ends were 5 bases for V and 0 bases for J; bases not matched to a gene: 4. The CDR3 covers 17 residues. As DNA, the CDR3 is TGTGCCAGCAGCCCCGGACTAGCGGGAGGTAGCACAGATACGCAGTATTTT. Protein sequence: CASSPGLAGGSTDTQYF.

This chain connects TRBV30 to TRBJ2-3, with D possibly matching TRBD1 (5 bases). Trimming removed 2 bases at V and 3 bases at J, with 6 bases between. The germline V gene has CDR1 GTSNPN and CDR2 SVGIG (reference sequence). The CDR3 contains 12 residues. This chain's CDR3 is CAWSRGTDTQYF. CDR3 coding DNA: TGTGCCTGGAGTAGGGGAACAGATACGCAGTATTTT. Looking up the rest from reference TRBV30 and TRBJ2-3 gives the full variable domain: SQTIHQWPATLVQPVGSPLSLECTVEGTSNPNLYWYRQAAGRGLQLLFYSVGIGQISSEVPQNLSASRPQDRQFILSSKKLLLSDSGFYLCAWSRGTDTQYFGPGTRLTVL.

This sequence joins TRBV5-1 and TRBJ2-1, with D perhaps TRBD2 (6 bases). CDR1 and CDR2 (germline): SGHRS, YFSETQ. The CDR3 length is 14 residues. Trimming took 0 bases from V and 7 from J, leaving 11 bases between them. The CDR3 coding sequence is TGCGCCAGCAGCTTGGGTAGCGGCCTGAATGAGCAGTTCTTC. Protein product: CASSLGSGLNEQFF.

As for this clone: This sample also contains other DNA sequences that code for the same CDR3. The chain combines TRBV30 with TRBJ1-5, with D maybe TRBD1 (5 bases). The CDR3 extends over 12 amino acids. Trimming cost V 3 bases and J 5 bases, with 8 bases left between them. Germline V CDR1 and CDR2: GTSNPN, SVGIG (reference sequence). DNA of the CDR3: TGTGCCTGGAGCGACAGAGATCAGCCCCAGCATTTT. Translating gives CAWSDRDQPQHF.

The chain uses TRBV9 and TRBJ1-4, with D possibly being TRBD1 (6 bases). The CDR3 sequence is 15 residues long. Deletions cut 2 bases from V and 4 bases from J, with 12 bases between. The germline V gene has CDR1 SGDLS and CDR2 YYNGEE. The CDR3 region is CASSVMDSINEKLFF. CDR3 coding DNA: TGTGCCAGCAGCGTCATGGACAGCATTAATGAAAAACTGTTTTTT.

There are a few counts of this clone. The chain couples TRBV5-1 to TRBJ1-3; weak D call: TRBD1 (5 bases). Germline CDR1 SGHRS, CDR2 YFSETQ. V lost 6 bases, J lost 4 bases, and 8 bases lay in between. This CDR3 comprises 12 residues. In DNA, the CDR3 is TGCGCCAGCAAGACAGAAGGAAACACCATATATTTT. It is translated as CASKTEGNTIYF.

The chain uses TRBV28 and TRBJ1-2; no firm D call. This CDR3 is 14 amino acids long. Trimming shortened V by 2 bases and J by 0 bases, and 7 bases separated the two germline ends. Germline values: CDR1 MDHEN, CDR2 SYDVKM. The CDR3 bases are TGTGCCAGCAGTTTAACTGATTCTAACTATGGCTACACCTTC. As protein: CASSLTDSNYGYTF.

J is TRBJ2-3 and V is TRBV7-2; 10 bases fit TRBD2. V lost 6 bases to trimming and J lost 4 bases; unmatched junction nucleotides: 7. Germline values: CDR1 SGHTA, CDR2 FQGNSA. The CDR3 has 15 residues. The CDR3 bases are TGTGCCAGCAGGCAACCTAGCGGGAGTTCAGATACGCAGTATTTT. Translated: CASRQPSGSSDTQYF.

DNA for the CDR3: TGTGCCAGCAGTTTATCTTTCCCTCTGTTGAACACTGAAGCTTTCTTT. It codes for CASSLSFPLLNTEAFF. The chain is built from TRBV27 and TRBJ1-1; D gene unclear. Germline V gene sequence: CDR1 MNHEY, CDR2 SMNVEV (reference sequence). Between the trimmed V and J ends, which lost 0 bases and 0 bases, there was a span of 11 bases. The CDR3 consists of 16 residues.

V gene TRBV12-5 combines with J gene TRBJ2-3, with D possibly TRBD1 on 6 matching bases. The CDR3 sequence is 13 residues long. The germline gives CDR1 LGHNT, CDR2 FRNRAP. V gave up 4 bases and J gave up 6 bases, with 11 bases separating them. The CDR3 sequence: CASGSDSKDTQYF. CDR3 nucleotide sequence: TGTGCTAGTGGTTCGGACAGTAAGGATACGCAGTATTTT. The whole variable domain, remainder taken from reference TRBV12-5 and TRBJ2-3, is DARVTQTPRHKVTEMGQEVTMRCQPILGHNTVFWYRQTMMQGLELLAYFRNRAPLDDSGMPKDRFSAEMPDATLATLKIQPSEPRDSAVYFCASGSDSKDTQYFGPGTRLTVL.

This chain links TRBV30 with TRBJ2-3; TRBD2 is a possible D gene (5 bases). Germline loops: CDR1 GTSNPN, CDR2 SVGIG (reference sequence). Trimming removed 3 bases at V and 0 bases at J, with 10 bases between. The CDR3 covers 14 residues. Here the CDR3 DNA reads TGTGCCTGGAGGAGGGCGACTAGCACAGATACGCAGTATTTT. Its protein is CAWRRATSTDTQYF.

The chain uses TRBV18 and TRBJ2-7; 11 bases are a match to TRBD2. Germline V gene data show CDR1 as KGHSH and CDR2 as LQKENI. V trimming: 3 bases; J trimming: 2 bases; junction bases outside the gene matches: 3. The CDR3 spans 15 residues. CDR3 in DNA: TGTGCCAGCTCACCTCCGACTAGCGGGGCCTACGAGCAGTACTTC. This sequence encodes CASSPPTSGAYEQYF. The full variable domain, in which reference TRBV18 and TRBJ2-7 provide the parts outside the CDR3, is NAGVMQNPRHLVRRRGQEARLRCSPMKGHSHVYWYRQLPEEGLKFMVYLQKENIIDESGMPKERFSAEFPKEGPSILRIQQVVRGDSAAYFCASSPPTSGAYEQYFGPGTRLTVT.

Note on this clone: Other DNA sequences in this specimen translate into the identical CDR3. This chain joins TRBV29-1 and TRBJ2-1; 11 nucleotides align to TRBD2. CDR1 is SQVTM and CDR2 is ANQGSEA in the germline V gene. V lost 8 bases, J lost 8 bases, and 8 bases stayed unmatched. The CDR3 covers 13 residues. The CDR3 DNA reads as TGCAGCATTCTAGCGGGAGGTAGAGATGAGCAGTTCTTC. Translating it yields CSILAGGRDEQFF.

In this sample, this clone turned up a few times. This chain links TRBV2 with TRBJ2-1; 8 positions match TRBD1. The CDR3 is 13 amino acids. V lost 5 bases and J lost 5; bases outside the gene matches: 2. CDR1 SNHLY and CDR2 FYNNEI come from the germline V gene. As DNA, the CDR3 is TGTGCCAGCAGTCCGGACAGGGACAATGAGCAGTTCTTC. It yields the protein CASSPDRDNEQFF.

This chain joins TRBV5-1 and TRBJ2-5; TRBD2 matches 8 bases. Matching the DNA end better, TRBJ2-7 makes the J call doubtful. CDR3 length equals 15 residues. Per germline, CDR1 SGHRS and CDR2 YFSETQ. CDR3 loop: CASSLGSGSLNEQYF. CDR3 DNA sequence: TGCGCCAGCAGCTTGGGGAGCGGGAGTCTAAACGAGCAGTACTTC.

The V call is TRBV28, the J call TRBJ1-2; 7 positions agree with TRBD1. The V segment lost 6 bases and the J segment 4 bases; nucleotides outside the gene matches: 20. Germline values: CDR1 MDHEN, CDR2 SYDVKM. The CDR3 has 18 residues. For the CDR3, the DNA is TGTGCCAGCAGCCCAATTAGAGGGGGCGAGTCCAGTATCTATGGCTACACCTTC. This encodes CASSPIRGGESSIYGYTF.

The chain uses TRBV4-2 and TRBJ2-3; TRBD2 agrees at 10 bases. Per germline, CDR1 LGHNA and CDR2 YNFKEQ. The CDR3 is 14 amino acids. The junction had 7 bases not matched to a gene; V was cut back by 9 bases and J by 4 bases. CDR3 protein: CASKSSGGADTQYF. CDR3 sequence (DNA): TGTGCCAGTAAGAGCAGCGGGGGGGCAGATACGCAGTATTTT.

The rearrangement joins TRBV28 to TRBJ1-3; the D gene is possibly TRBD1 (6 bases). Germline V CDR1 and CDR2: MDHEN, SYDVKM. This CDR3 has 14 residues. Trimming removed 4 bases from V and 1 base from J, with 8 bases in between. The CDR3 nucleotides read TGTGCCAGCAGTTCAGGGGTTTCTGGAAACACCATATATTTT. It translates to CASSSGVSGNTIYF. Together with reference TRBV28 and TRBJ1-3, the CDR3 gives the full variable domain: DVKVTQSSRYLVKRTGEKVFLECVQDMDHENMFWYRQDPGLGLRLIYFSYDVKMKEKGDIPEGYSVSREKKERFSLILESASTNQTSMYLCASSSGVSGNTIYFGEGSWLTVV.

The chain combines TRBV28 with TRBJ1-1; D unresolved. There are 12 residues in the CDR3. Germline V CDR1 and CDR2: MDHEN, SYDVKM. The V and J ends lost 3 bases and 2 bases respectively, with 4 bases between them. CDR3 coding DNA: TGTGCCAGCAGTTTTATTAACACTGAAGCTTTCTTT. Its protein is CASSFINTEAFF.

About this clone: At one end, the junction sequence differs from germline, possibly due to a read error. This chain links TRBV15 with TRBJ2-7; TRBD2 agrees at 7 bases. CDR3 length: 14 amino acids. Germline V gene sequence: CDR1 LNHNV, CDR2 YYDKDF (reference sequence). The CDR3 region has the DNA TGCCTTGATCCCGCGGGGGATAGATCCTACGAGCAGTACTTC. It yields the protein CLDPAGDRSYEQYF.

This chain joins TRBV19 and TRBJ2-3; TRBD1 agrees at 8 bases. After removal of 3 bases from V and 5 bases from J, the junction contained 7 bases not matched to a gene. Germline V gives CDR1 LNHDA, CDR2 SQIVND (reference sequence). This CDR3 region has 15 residues. CDR3 loop: CASSIGQGAIDTQYF. The CDR3 DNA sequence: TGTGCCAGTAGTATCGGGCAGGGGGCGATAGATACGCAGTATTTT.

The V and J genes are TRBV28 and TRBJ1-1; 9 positions agree with TRBD1. The J segment lost 4 bases and the V segment lost 8 bases, leaving 8 bases of the junction unmatched. The CDR3 runs 14 residues. CDR1 is MDHEN and CDR2 is SYDVKM in the germline V gene. CDR3 residues: CASLPQGAGTEAFF. The CDR3 DNA reads TGTGCCAGCCTTCCACAGGGGGCCGGCACTGAAGCTTTCTTT. Complete variable domain (other parts from reference TRBV28 and TRBJ1-1): DVKVTQSSRYLVKRTGEKVFLECVQDMDHENMFWYRQDPGLGLRLIYFSYDVKMKEKGDIPEGYSVSREKKERFSLILESASTNQTSMYLCASLPQGAGTEAFFGQGTRLTVV.

Comment on this clone: Other DNA sequences from this sample encode an identical CDR3 as well. The rearrangement joins TRBV18 to TRBJ1-5, with TRBD1 as a possible D gene (5 bases). Germline V gene sequence: CDR1 KGHSH, CDR2 LQKENI. Trimming left V 0 bases short and J 2 bases short, with 5 bases between. The CDR3 totals 14 residues. The CDR3 DNA follows: TGTGCCAGCTCACCACCAGGGGGCAATCAGCCCCAGCATTTT. It is translated as CASSPPGGNQPQHF. The whole variable domain, filled in from reference TRBV18 and TRBJ1-5, reads NAGVMQNPRHLVRRRGQEARLRCSPMKGHSHVYWYRQLPEEGLKFMVYLQKENIIDESGMPKERFSAEFPKEGPSILRIQQVVRGDSAAYFCASSPPGGNQPQHFGDGTRLSIL.

This sequence joins TRBV28 and TRBJ1-2; maybe TRBD1 (6 bases). The length of the CDR3 is 15 residues. V was clipped by 5 bases and J by 5 bases, with 18 bases between them. Looked up from germline, CDR1 is MDHEN and CDR2 is SYDVKM. CDR3 sequence (DNA): TGTGCCAGCAGTCTCCAGCGAGCGGGGGCTTATGGCTACACCTTC. Its protein product is CASSLQRAGAYGYTF.

A single count supports this clone. The gene calls are TRBV6-5 and TRBJ2-7; 10 bases are a match to TRBD1. The length of the CDR3 is 12 residues. Germline CDR1 reads MNHEY; CDR2 reads SVGAGI. The V segment lost 8 bases and the J segment 3 bases; nucleotides outside the gene matches: 1. In DNA, the CDR3 is TGTGCCAGCGGGGACAGGGGCTACGAGCAGTACTTC. Protein product: CASGDRGYEQYF.

This rearrangement joins TRBV28 to TRBJ1-1, with a tentative D call TRBD1 (5 bases). Germline V CDR1 and CDR2: MDHEN, SYDVKM. Trimming removed 1 base at V and 1 base at J, with 13 bases between. The CDR3 has 16 amino acids. The CDR3 region has the DNA TGTGCCAGCAGTTTATCTCGAGACAGACCGAACACTGAAGCTTTCTTT. Its protein is CASSLSRDRPNTEAFF.